This T cell receptor beta chain was captured by sequencing in a study of kidney transplant recipient with SARS-CoV-2 infection (dated by TCRdb to the early 2020s). The sample holds a few counts of this clonotype. Its antigen specificity is not known. Base qualities were left out, and no much larger clone turns up one base away. In the paper's terms, the time point label means: pre-pandemic baseline sample and day 111 after first positive SARS-CoV-2 test. Deletion took 2 bases off V and 9 bases off J, with a span of 17 bases between the germline ends. Measured from the cysteine to the phenylalanine, the CDR3 is 15 residues long. The only DNA kept is the CDR3, 45 bases in frame from the first base. CDR1 is given as SGHTA and CDR2 as FQGTGA, both from the germline V gene. TCRdb shows the sequencer as Illumina MiSeq. Profiling of the peripheral T cell repertoire targeted human TCRbeta genes. From the authors' description of their analysis: Beta-binomial modelling was applied to test for differential clonotype abundance so that variability over time was accounted for. Expanded clonotypes were screened against the ImmuneCODE reference database of SARS-CoV-2-associated TCRs and mapped to viral genome regions. Further repertoire analyses covered TRBV gene usage, CDR3 length, CDR3 amino acid overlap between time points, clonotype abundance distributions and Jaccard similarity. TCRdb cleaned the public reads at Q25 with fastp, built clones with MiXCR and kept in-frame beta chains. Records with the same CDR3 protein are collapsed into one entry carrying the most frequent genes and DNA. The V and J calls, along with clone size, are taken from TCRdb and not from the paper's own processing. The sample table lists 200,000 to 300,000 distinct CDR3 sequences, around 30% of them with a count of one. The ten largest clones represent around 6.8% of the sample.

Recombination linked TRBV7-3 to TRBJ2-1, with the D call perhaps TRBD1 or TRBD2, as 7 bases match in each case. This material consisted of a blood sample, taken at baseline and between days 110 and 120 from a kidney transplant recipient. The sequence was obtained from a male patient in his thirties who had COVID-19 and was a kidney transplant recipient. After a transplant, the donor of the graft may account for some T cells. The CDR3 reads as follows: CASSLGGGYRGEQFF. Read as DNA, the sequence is TGTGCCAGCAGCTTAGGGGGGGGTTACAGGGGTGAGCAGTTCTTC.